This entry describes one T cell receptor (beta chain). This entry comes from a study of blood T cell repertoires in COVID-19. Across the study: Nucleic acid was either cDNA or gDNA, and it came from T cells, B-cell-depleted T cells, or PBMCs.

Source study methods: Scientists estimated how many nucleated cells there were by amplifying reference gene primers. Generated by immunoSEQ multiplex PCR, the TCRdb table keeps only in-frame clones and is missing some. V, J and clone size are those of that table, while D and trimming were read from the DNA. Of about 270,000 clones in the sample, approximately 83% were seen once. This CDR3 spans 10 amino acids. The sequence was obtained from a woman in her 70s with acute or convalescent COVID-19. The sample consisted of peripheral blood. The chain uses TRBV21-1 and TRBJ2-7; the table's D call of TRBD2 was not tested on the DNA. TRBV21-1 is given as a pseudogene. The CDR3 protein is CASGGNRQYF. As DNA, the CDR3 is TGTGCCAGTGGGGGGAATAGGCAGTACTTC.